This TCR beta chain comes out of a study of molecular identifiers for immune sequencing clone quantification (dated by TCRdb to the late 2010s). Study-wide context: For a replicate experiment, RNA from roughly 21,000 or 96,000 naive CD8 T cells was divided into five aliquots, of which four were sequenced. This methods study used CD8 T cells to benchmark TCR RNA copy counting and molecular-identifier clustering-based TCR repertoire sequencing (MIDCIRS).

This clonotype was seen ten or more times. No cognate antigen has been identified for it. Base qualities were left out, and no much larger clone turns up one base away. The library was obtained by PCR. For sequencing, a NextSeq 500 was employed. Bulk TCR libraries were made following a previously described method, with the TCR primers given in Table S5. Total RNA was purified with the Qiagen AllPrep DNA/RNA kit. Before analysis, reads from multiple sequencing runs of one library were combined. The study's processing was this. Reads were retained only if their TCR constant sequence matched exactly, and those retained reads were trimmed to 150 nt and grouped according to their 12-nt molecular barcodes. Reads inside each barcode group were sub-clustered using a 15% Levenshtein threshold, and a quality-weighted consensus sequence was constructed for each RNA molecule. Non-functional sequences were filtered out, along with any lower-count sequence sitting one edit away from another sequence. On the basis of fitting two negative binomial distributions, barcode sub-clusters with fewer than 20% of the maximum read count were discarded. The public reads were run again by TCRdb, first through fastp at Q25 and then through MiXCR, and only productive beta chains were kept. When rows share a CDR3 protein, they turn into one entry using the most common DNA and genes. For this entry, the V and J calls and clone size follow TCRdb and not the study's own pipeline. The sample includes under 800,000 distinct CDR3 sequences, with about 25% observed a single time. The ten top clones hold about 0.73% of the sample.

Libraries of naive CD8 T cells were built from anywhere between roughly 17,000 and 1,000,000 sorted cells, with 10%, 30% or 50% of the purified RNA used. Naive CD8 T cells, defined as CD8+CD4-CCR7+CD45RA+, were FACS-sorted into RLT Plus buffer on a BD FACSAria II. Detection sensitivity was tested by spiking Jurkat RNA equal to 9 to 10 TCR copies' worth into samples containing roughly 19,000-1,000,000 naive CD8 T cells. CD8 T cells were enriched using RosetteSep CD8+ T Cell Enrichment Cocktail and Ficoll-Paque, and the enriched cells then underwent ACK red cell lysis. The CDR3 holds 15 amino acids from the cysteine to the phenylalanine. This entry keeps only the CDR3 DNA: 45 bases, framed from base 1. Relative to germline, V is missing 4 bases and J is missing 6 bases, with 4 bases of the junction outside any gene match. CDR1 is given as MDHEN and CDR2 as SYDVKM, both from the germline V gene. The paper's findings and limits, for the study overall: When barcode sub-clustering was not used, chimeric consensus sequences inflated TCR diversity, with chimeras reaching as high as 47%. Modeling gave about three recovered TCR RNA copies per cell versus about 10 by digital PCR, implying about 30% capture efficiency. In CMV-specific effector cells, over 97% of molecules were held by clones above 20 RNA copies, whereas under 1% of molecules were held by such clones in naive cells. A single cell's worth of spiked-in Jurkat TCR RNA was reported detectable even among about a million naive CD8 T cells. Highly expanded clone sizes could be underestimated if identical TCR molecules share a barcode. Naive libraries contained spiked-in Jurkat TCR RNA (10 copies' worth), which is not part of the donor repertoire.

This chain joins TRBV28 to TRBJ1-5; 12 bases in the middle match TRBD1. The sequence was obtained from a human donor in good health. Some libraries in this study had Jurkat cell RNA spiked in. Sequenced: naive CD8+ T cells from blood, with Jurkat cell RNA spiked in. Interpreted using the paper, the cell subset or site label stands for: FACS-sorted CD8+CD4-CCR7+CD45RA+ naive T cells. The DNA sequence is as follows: TGTGCCAGCAGTTCGGGACAGGGGGCTACTCAGCCCCAGCATTTT. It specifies CASSSGQGATQPQHF.